The 15 T cell receptor beta chains presented below share a single source sample, sequenced in a study of T-cell memory formation after mild COVID-19. TCRdb called the 5' RACE reads again in MiXCR, with one record for every CDR3 protein. This sample carries approximately 200,000 distinct CDR3 sequences, 16% of them seen once, and the ten largest clones take about 2.1%. Material for sequencing was PBMCs or a T cell subset sorted from them (not recorded which). The source of these receptors is an adult woman who had mild COVID-19 (a few samples of this study predate the infection). Cell type and time point are not known.

The genes are TRBV24-1 and TRBJ2-5; perhaps D is TRBD1 or TRBD2 (5 bases each). Germline loops: CDR1 KGHDR, CDR2 SFDVKD. The CDR3 has 13 residues. The V and J ends lost 4 bases and 6 bases respectively, with 11 bases between them. The CDR3 DNA sequence: TGTGCCACCAGTGACCCGTCGGGGCAGACCCAGTACTTC. As protein: CATSDPSGQTQYF.

The genes are TRBV7-9 and TRBJ2-7; D is undetermined. V was clipped by 8 bases and J by 0 bases, with 8 bases between them. This CDR3 is 12 amino acids long. From germline, CDR1 is SEHNR and CDR2 FQNEAQ (reference sequence). The CDR3 spells CASRRSSYEQYF. The CDR3 region has the DNA TGTGCCAGCCGGCGGAGCTCCTACGAGCAGTACTTC.

In its sample, this clonotype was seen a few times. CDR3 loop: CASSVPGQGTTTPYNEQFF. CDR3 DNA sequence: TGCGCCAGCAGCGTTCCGGGACAGGGGACAACGACACCATACAATGAGCAGTTCTTC. The chain carries TRBV5-1 and TRBJ2-1, with TRBD1 matching 10 bases. The germline CDR1 and CDR2 sequences are SGHRS and YFSETQ. CDR3 length: 19 residues. Germline trimming cut 4 bases from V and 4 bases from J; bases unmatched to any gene: 17.

This clonotype has only a few counts. The chain carries TRBV5-1 and TRBJ2-1; no firm D call. Germline values: CDR1 SGHRS, CDR2 YFSETQ. V was pared by 0 bases and J by 9 bases, with 7 bases between. This CDR3 has 12 amino acids. The CDR3 sequence: CASSLALREQFF. The CDR3 DNA is TGCGCCAGCAGCTTGGCTCTCCGTGAGCAGTTCTTC.

V is TRBV5-4 and J is TRBJ2-2; a weak D match, TRBD2 (6 bases). CDR3 length: 15 residues. V dropped 4 bases and J dropped 6 bases, with 16 bases sitting between them. In germline, CDR1 is SGHNT, CDR2 YYREEE (reference sequence). CDR3 sequence: CASSLGGADPGELFF. DNA of the CDR3: TGTGCCAGCAGCCTCGGAGGGGCTGACCCCGGGGAGCTGTTTTTT.

The genes are TRBV12-5 and TRBJ1-1; no definite D call. Germline CDR1 is LGHNT and CDR2 is FRNRAP. The CDR3 is 12 amino acids. The V gene lost 0 bases and the J gene lost 4 bases, with 3 bases spanning the gap. In DNA form, the CDR3 reads TGTGCTAGTGGTTTGGTAGCCACTGAAGCTTTCTTT. Translation: CASGLVATEAFF.

In its sample, this clonotype was seen a few times. This chain uses TRBV11-2 with TRBJ2-7; maybe TRBD2 (6 bases). CDR1 and CDR2 from the germline V gene are SGHAT and FQNNGV. V was clipped by 0 bases and J by 2 bases, with 11 bases between them. This CDR3 spans 15 amino acids. The CDR3 protein is CASSLEGEVAYEQYF. CDR3 nucleotide sequence: TGTGCCAGCAGCTTAGAGGGGGAGGTCGCCTACGAGCAGTACTTC.

The rearrangement joins TRBV7-9 to TRBJ2-7; TRBD1 matches 8 bases. J gave up 5 bases and V 1 base, and 10 bases lay outside the gene matches. Germline assignment: CDR1 SEHNR and CDR2 FQNEAQ (reference sequence). The CDR3 covers 16 residues. The CDR3 DNA reads as TGTGCCAGCAGCTTAGGACAGGGGTCGAGCGTCCACGAGCAGTACTTC. Protein: CASSLGQGSSVHEQYF.

This clonotype was counted a few times. The rearrangement links TRBV7-2 to TRBJ2-7; TRBD2 matches at 10 bases. V lost 3 bases, J lost 2 bases, and 4 bases stayed unmatched. Per the germline V gene, CDR1 is SGHTA and CDR2 is FQGNSA. This CDR3 is 15 amino acids long. The CDR3 reads CASSLASGSAYEQYF. DNA for the CDR3: TGTGCCAGCAGCTTGGCTAGCGGGAGCGCCTACGAGCAGTACTTC.

This clonotype was seen only a few times. The gene calls are TRBV6-6 and TRBJ2-5, with D perhaps assigned TRBD1 or TRBD2 (5 bases each). Germline CDR1 is MNHNY and CDR2 is SVGAGI (reference sequence). V was cut by 2 bases and J by 4 bases, with 14 bases left in between. There are 15 residues in the CDR3. In DNA, the CDR3 is TGTGCCAGCAGTTACGAGGGGACGGTCGGAGAGACCCAGTACTTC. This translates into CASSYEGTVGETQYF.

The sample holds one count of this clonotype. The V gene is TRBV3-1, the J gene TRBJ1-4; no definite D call. The CDR3 has 16 amino acids. Germline CDR1 reads LGHDT; CDR2 reads YNNKEL (reference sequence). The V end was cut by 0 bases, the J end by 7 bases, with 15 bases between. CDR3 in amino acids: CASSQDWEAMGEKLFF. The CDR3 DNA reads as TGTGCCAGCAGCCAAGATTGGGAGGCAATGGGTGAAAAACTGTTTTTT.

The chain couples TRBV20-1 to TRBJ2-3; 7 bases map to TRBD1. V was clipped by 2 bases and J by 0 bases; unmatched bases: 5. The CDR3 totals 15 residues. CDR1 DFQATT and CDR2 SNEGSKA come from the germline V gene (reference sequence). In nucleotides, the CDR3 is TGCAGTGCTAGAACAGGGGAACCAAGCACAGATACGCAGTATTTT. Translated, it gives CSARTGEPSTDTQYF.

This clonotype has more than one count but fewer than ten. The V gene is TRBV18, the J gene TRBJ2-3; D may be TRBD2 (6 bases). The CDR3 is 14 amino acids. The germline V and J ends were trimmed by 3 bases and 1 base, with 8 bases remaining between them. Germline CDR1 and CDR2: KGHSH and LQKENI. CDR3 in amino acids: CASSPGLRTDTQYF. The CDR3 DNA reads as TGTGCCAGCTCACCGGGACTTCGCACAGATACGCAGTATTTT. The full variable domain, in which reference TRBV18 and TRBJ2-3 provide the parts outside the CDR3, is NAGVMQNPRHLVRRRGQEARLRCSPMKGHSHVYWYRQLPEEGLKFMVYLQKENIIDESGMPKERFSAEFPKEGPSILRIQQVVRGDSAAYFCASSPGLRTDTQYFGPGTRLTVL.

This chain uses TRBV27 with TRBJ2-3, with 13 bases fitting TRBD2. The germline CDR1 and CDR2 sequences are MNHEY and SMNVEV (reference sequence). The CDR3 runs 18 residues. J was trimmed by 5 bases and V by 5 bases; bases with no gene match: 13. The CDR3 DNA follows: TGTGCCAGCAGTCCTCCCCGGACTAGCGGGAGTCTGCGAGATACGCAGTATTTT. Amino acids: CASSPPRTSGSLRDTQYF.

The rearrangement uses TRBV5-1 and TRBJ2-3, with D perhaps TRBD2 (5 bases). Deletions cut 1 base from V and 1 base from J, with 13 bases between. Germline CDR1 and CDR2: SGHRS and YFSETQ. The CDR3 covers 16 residues. The CDR3 spells CASSLFLKEGTDTQYF. The CDR3 region has the DNA TGCGCCAGCAGCTTGTTCTTAAAGGAGGGCACAGATACGCAGTATTTT.